This TCR beta chain derives from a study of blood T cells in healthy people across ages (dated by TCRdb to 2015 to 2017). Turning to the overall study: In model experiments, template switching captured about one uniquely barcoded TCR beta cDNA molecule for every two T cells. Using the same blood draw, the study looked at two additional independent replicas of 1 million unique cDNA reads for two donors, one aged 18 to 30 and the other aged 80 or older. To track age-related changes in TCR beta repertoire diversity, the study relied on deep sequencing normalized with unique cDNA molecular identifiers. To avoid experimental bias, donors of different ages were spread randomly across the sequencing lanes. The donors were split into four age groups: young (average approximately 16 years), middle-aged (roughly 42), aged (approximately 59) and long-lived (under 85).

The library was prepared using 5' RACE. TCRdb names Illumina HiSeq 2500 as the instrument used. A second 7 to 11 cycle PCR used a sample-barcoded 5' primer and a J-beta primer mix. Each TCR beta cDNA molecule received a unique molecular identifier from a template-switch 5' adaptor carrying 12 random nucleotides. At least 3 million CDR3-containing paired-end reads were obtained from each sample. All of the RNA was converted into first-strand cDNA using the Mint cDNA synthesis kit, with a TRBC-specific oligonucleotide serving as the primer. Following uracil-DNA glycosylase treatment, a first 18-cycle PCR with universal primers M1SS and BC2_uni_R was performed on all cDNA. The source study handled its data this way. For normalization, 1 million high-quality reads, each with a distinct molecular identifier, were randomly selected from each sample. Reads with shared molecular identifiers were discarded instead of being binned into consensus sequences. MiTCR, with a Q25 quality threshold and the strictest error-elimination algorithm, was used for CDR3 identification, clonotype clustering and error correction. Lower-bound total TCR beta diversity was estimated with a nonparametric unseen species model using Euler transformation. TCRdb took the public reads, trimmed them with fastp at Q25, ran MiXCR for clone calling and kept in-frame beta chains. Every distinct CDR3 protein forms one entry, paired with its most common genes and DNA. The V and J calls, along with clone size, are taken from TCRdb and not from the paper's own processing. This sample comprises about 1.7 million distinct CDR3 sequences, roughly 27% of them detected only once. The ten most abundant clones make up around 7.7% of the sample.

This clonotype was counted between two and nine times. No antigen is known for it. The junction and the germline gene differ at one end; a read error may be behind it. The CDR3 holds 16 amino acids from the cysteine to the phenylalanine. The sequence is cut down to CDR3 DNA, 48 bases in frame from base 1. CDR1 is given as SGHTA and CDR2 as FQGNSA, both from the germline V gene. The donors were under 40 Caucasian individuals from Russia, aged roughly 6 to 100 years, who were systemically healthy. Around 10 milliliters of peripheral blood were collected from each donor into EDTA-treated Vacutainer tubes. Ficoll-Paque density-gradient centrifugation was used to isolate PBMCs, with at least 7 million per sample. Total RNA was extracted from PBMCs with Trizol reagent, with at least 5 micrograms obtained per sample. For every donor, an aliquot of PBMCs went through flow cytometry to measure the percentages of naive CD45RAhigh/CD27high T cells.

Here is what the overall study found, with its caveats: Bulk unsorted PBMC profiling prevented conclusive comparison of naive and antigen-experienced compartments. As age increased, observed TCR beta diversity per million T cells dropped in a roughly linear way, and a significant reduction was already evident by age 40. A strong correlation was found between observed TCR beta diversity and the percentage of naive T cells measured by flow cytometry. Estimates of total diversity from one million sequenced T cells were regarded as lower bounds and underestimates. Compared with the aged group, the long-lived group had more naive CD4+ T cells, fewer expanded clones and increased TCR diversity, suggesting age selection. Donor CMV infection status was unknown, potentially confounding age-related changes in expanded clonotypes.

This receptor was taken from a woman in her 30s in good health. The chain is encoded by TRBV7-2 joined to TRBJ2-6, with TRBD1 as a weak D call on 5 bases. Sequencing was performed on blood. The nucleotide sequence reads TGTGCCAGCAGCTTAGTTCCCCTGACTGGGGCCAACGCCCTGACTTTC. It is translated as CASSLVPLTGANALTF.